This T cell receptor (beta chain) stems from a study of blood T cell repertoires in COVID-19. Authors' data handling: It was from reference gene primer amplification that nucleated cell counts were estimated. TCRdb's table, derived via immunoSEQ multiplex PCR, lists solely in-frame clones and lacks some. V, J and clone size were drawn from that table, and D and trimming were deduced from the DNA. The profile covers fewer than 200,000 clones, with 84% appearing a single time and approximately 11% taken by the ten largest. CDR1 and CDR2 from the germline V gene are MNHEY and SVGEGT. This CDR3 has 13 amino acids. Trimming took 2 bases from V and 0 from J, leaving 4 bases between them.

The clonotype originates from a man between 65 and 85 years old with active or convalescent COVID-19. The V and J genes are TRBV6-2 or TRBV6-3 and TRBJ2-5; no firm D call. Sample: peripheral blood. The CDR3 region has the DNA TGTGCCAGCAGTTACGACTACCAAGAGACCCAGTACTTC. Amino acid sequence: CASSYDYQETQYF.